The rows below give T cell receptor beta chains drawn from one sample of a study of cytomegalovirus exposure and HLA in healthy donors. Assay used: immunoSEQ multiplex PCR; TCRdb lists only in-frame clones, some missing. There are about 130,000 clones in the sample; about 90% occur only once, and around 3.4% lies in the top ten. Sequencing was performed on PBMCs. The receptor source for this set is a man in his thirties or forties in good health and CMV-seronegative. Both conserved end residues are trimmed from each CDR3.

V | CDR3
TRBV6-1 | ASSGPLNQPQH
TRBV9 | ASSVGGTNYNSPLH
TRBV7-8 | ASSLSPGMNMPQH
TRBV2 | ASSEVMTSGGYNEQF
TRBV6-5 | ASSYSGSRGYGYT
TRBV2 | ASSDWGGTEAF
TRBV4-1 | ASSQDRRGQGQSPLH
TRBV19 | ASSPRGGHEDTQY
TRBV5-1 | ASSLFPRGSYEQY
TRBV7-8 | ASSYTTLSTDTQY
TRBV29-1 | SVGTGGAATGANVLT
TRBV18 | ASSRQGGVYEQY
TRBV7-9 | ASSPWWAAGAGELF
TRBV5-5 | ASSLSGTGVSYEQY
TRBV7-9 | ASSLGRGNTEAF
TRBV6-5 | ASSSRQGAYEQY
TRBV5-1 | ASSRRTANTGELF